A single sample gave rise to the 32 T cell receptor beta chains below, sequenced in a study of blood T cells in healthy people across ages (dated by TCRdb to the mid-2010s). To prepare the library, 5' RACE was applied. Sequencing instrument: Illumina HiSeq 2500. A second PCR of about 7 to 12 cycles was run with a J-beta primer mix and a sample-barcoded 5' primer. The public reads were reprocessed in TCRdb via fastp at Q25 and MiXCR, keeping in-frame beta chains. Identical CDR3 proteins give one entry, which carries the most common genes and DNA. This sample holds 550,000 to 750,000 distinct CDR3 sequences; under 25% were observed only once. Jointly, the top ten make up 3.5% to 4% of the sample. Sequencing used blood. The origin of the receptors is a man aged 65 to 79 in good health.

This chain links TRBV20-1 with TRBJ1-4, with D perhaps matching TRBD1 (6 bases). There are 13 residues in the CDR3. The germline V gene has CDR1 DFQATT and CDR2 SNEGSKA (reference sequence). The V and J ends lost 3 bases and 2 bases respectively, with 7 bases between them. Here the CDR3 reads CSARGGTNEKLFF. The CDR3 DNA reads as TGCAGTGCTAGGGGGGGCACTAATGAAAAACTGTTTTTT.

The rearrangement uses TRBV20-1 and TRBJ2-5, with 12 bases matching TRBD2. Judging by the DNA end, TRBJ2-7 fits better; the J call may be wrong. The CDR3 covers 15 residues. The V gene's germline CDR1 is DFQATT and CDR2 SNEGSKA (reference sequence). CDR3 in DNA: TGCAGTGCTAGATGGGGACTAGCGGGCCCCTACGAGCAGTACTTC. It encodes CSARWGLAGPYEQYF.

The chain is built from TRBV10-3 and TRBJ2-3, with TRBD2 matching 10 bases. This CDR3 has 15 residues. Germline V gene lookup returns CDR1 ENHRY and CDR2 SYGVKD. J lost 0 bases, V lost 6 bases, and 3 bases had no gene match. The CDR3 here is CAIRGLAVSTDTQYF. In DNA form, the CDR3 reads TGTGCCATCAGAGGACTAGCGGTTAGCACAGATACGCAGTATTTT.

This clonotype occurred a few times. The chain joins TRBV7-2 to TRBJ2-4; 8 bases map to TRBD1. The V and J ends lost 5 bases and 4 bases, in that order; junction bases with no gene match: 4. Germline V gene data show CDR1 as SGHTA and CDR2 as FQGNSA. CDR3 length equals 14 residues. In DNA, the CDR3 is TGTGCCAGCAGCCTCAGACAGGGGAAAAACATTCAGTACTTC. It specifies CASSLRQGKNIQYF.

V usage is TRBV6-1 and J usage is TRBJ1-2, with D hard to call. Germline assignment: CDR1 MNHNS and CDR2 SASEGT. The V end was cut by 1 base, the J end by 2 bases, with 14 bases between. This CDR3 is 16 amino acids long. For the CDR3, the DNA is TGTGCCAGCAGTGAAGGTGGTCAGAACTCGAACTATGGCTACACCTTC. This sequence encodes CASSEGGQNSNYGYTF.

This rearrangement joins TRBV4-2 to TRBJ2-3; no clear D gene. The CDR3 spans 19 residues. Germline loops: CDR1 LGHNA, CDR2 YNFKEQ. With 0 bases removed from V and 4 bases from J, the gap between germline ends came to 23 bases. The CDR3 loop is CASSQEERQLMRHSDTQYF. The CDR3 DNA sequence: TGTGCCAGCAGCCAAGAGGAACGCCAACTAATGAGACATTCAGATACGCAGTATTTT.

This clonotype was detected ten times or more. The V call is TRBV13, the J call TRBJ2-3, with TRBD2 matching over 9 bases. Germline V gene data show CDR1 as PRHDT and CDR2 as FYEKMQ (reference sequence). This CDR3 is 16 amino acids long. V dropped 1 base and J dropped 5; count of bases not matched to a gene: 7. DNA for the CDR3: TGTGCCAGCAGCTTAGCTACTAGCGGGCCCTTAGATACGCAGTATTTT. Its protein product is CASSLATSGPLDTQYF.

This clonotype was counted between two and nine times. The chain combines TRBV6-1 with TRBJ2-5; D possibly uses TRBD1 or TRBD2 (6 bases each). The CDR3 consists of 14 residues. From germline, CDR1 is MNHNS and CDR2 SASEGT. V shed 4 bases and J shed 1 base, with 10 bases lying between them. The CDR3 nucleotides read TGTGCCAGCAGTGGAGGGGGGAGCCAAGAGACCCAGTACTTC. It yields the protein CASSGGGSQETQYF.

The V and J genes are TRBV10-3 and TRBJ2-3, with TRBD2 identical over 7 bases. J lost 2 bases, V lost 10 bases, and 9 bases had no gene match. From germline, CDR1 is ENHRY and CDR2 SYGVKD. The CDR3 is made up of 14 amino acids. The CDR3 here is CASGLDSSTDTQYF. The DNA of the CDR3 is TGTGCCAGCGGACTAGACTCTTCCACAGATACGCAGTATTTT.

This clonotype has only a few counts. This rearrangement joins TRBV7-8 to TRBJ2-3; D gene uncertain. The CDR3 runs to 14 residues. V shed 5 bases and J shed 3 bases, with 12 bases lying between them. CDR1 SGHVS and CDR2 FQNEAQ come from the germline V gene. CDR3 sequence reads: CASSTTGWTDTQYF. DNA for the CDR3: TGTGCCAGCAGCACCACCGGGTGGACAGATACGCAGTATTTT.

This chain links TRBV19 with TRBJ2-1, with D uncertain. CDR3 length: 15 residues. Germline CDR1 reads LNHDA; CDR2 reads SQIVND (reference sequence). V gave up 1 base and J gave up 5 bases, with 12 bases separating them. The CDR3 DNA is TGTGCCAGTAGTATAGGGCCTAGAGGCCACAATGAGCAGTTCTTC. Protein product: CASSIGPRGHNEQFF.

This sequence joins TRBV3-1 and TRBJ2-5; either TRBD1 or TRBD2 may fit D (5 bases each). In germline, CDR1 is LGHDT, CDR2 YNNKEL (reference sequence). The CDR3 length is 16 residues. V lost 1 base and J 5 bases, leaving 17 bases between the germline ends. This chain's CDR3 is CASSQGDLTEAETQYF. The CDR3 coding sequence is TGTGCCAGCAGCCAAGGGGACCTCACGGAAGCTGAGACCCAGTACTTC.

This sequence joins TRBV6-5 and TRBJ1-2, with a possible D match to TRBD1 (5 bases). The ends were cut back, 2 bases at V and 4 bases at J, with 20 bases in the middle. This CDR3 is built from 17 residues. Germline CDR1 is MNHEY and CDR2 is SVGAGI. This CDR3 is CASSYGGPKISGYGYTF. The CDR3 DNA sequence: TGTGCCAGCAGTTACGGGGGACCAAAAATATCCGGCTATGGCTACACCTTC.

V usage is TRBV29-1 and J usage is TRBJ2-5; TRBD1 might be the D (6 bases). CDR3 length: 13 amino acids. Deletions cut 4 bases from V and 4 bases from J, with 13 bases between. Germline V CDR1 and CDR2: SQVTM, ANQGSEA. The CDR3 loop reads CSVGQGSLETQYF. Here the CDR3 DNA reads TGCAGCGTTGGGCAGGGGTCTCTAGAGACCCAGTACTTC. The complete variable domain, with remaining parts taken from reference TRBV29-1 and TRBJ2-5, reads SAVISQKPSRDICQRGTSLTIQCQVDSQVTMMFWYRQQPGQSLTLIATANQGSEATYESGFVIDKFPISRPNLTFSTLTVSNMSPEDSSIYLCSVGQGSLETQYFGPGTRLLVL.

The chain uses TRBV4-1 and TRBJ2-7, with D perhaps TRBD2 (6 bases). The CDR3 runs 18 residues. V was pared by 1 base and J by 0 bases, with 19 bases between. Germline lookup yields CDR1 MGHRA and CDR2 YSYEKL. In DNA form, the CDR3 reads TGCGCCAGCAGCCAAGTTGCGGGGAACGCCTCGAGCTCCTACGAGCAGTACTTC. Amino acids: CASSQVAGNASSSYEQYF.

The V gene is TRBV12-3 or TRBV12-4, the J gene TRBJ2-3, with 7 bases identical to TRBD2. V shed 6 bases, J shed 2 bases, and the junction held 26 bases outside the gene matches. This CDR3 is 21 amino acids long. CDR3 DNA: TGTGCCAGCAGCCTCTCGCGGGCCAGCGGGGAACCGCCGAGAATCACAGATACGCAGTATTTT. Translating it yields CASSLSRASGEPPRITDTQYF.

The chain combines TRBV18 with TRBJ2-3, with D tentatively TRBD2 (6 bases). The CDR3 contains 16 residues. CDR1 and CDR2 (germline): KGHSH, LQKENI. Trimming left V 6 bases short and J 0 bases short, with 16 bases between. The CDR3 region has the DNA TGTGCCAGCTCCGGGGTACTAGCTGCTAGCACAGATACGCAGTATTTT. This sequence encodes CASSGVLAASTDTQYF.

This clonotype was seen ten or more times. J is TRBJ2-3 and V is TRBV29-1; 10 bases agree with TRBD2. V shed 4 bases and J 4 bases; nucleotides not matched to a gene: 5. Germline V lookup: CDR1 SQVTM, CDR2 ANQGSEA. The CDR3 has 14 residues. CDR3 DNA sequence: TGCAGCGTTGCTAGCGGGAGTGAGTCAGATACGCAGTATTTT. It is translated as CSVASGSESDTQYF.

In its sample, this clonotype was seen a few times. V usage is TRBV11-2 and J usage is TRBJ2-5; 12 nucleotides align to TRBD2. Germline CDR1 reads SGHAT; CDR2 reads FQNNGV. Trimming cost V 3 bases and J 4 bases; bases outside gene matches: 3. The CDR3 is 15 amino acids. The DNA for the CDR3 is TGTGCCAGCAGCTTCCTAGCGGGAGGGCGAGAGACCCAGTACTTC. Amino acid sequence: CASSFLAGGRETQYF.

V gene TRBV15 combines with J gene TRBJ2-1; 13 nucleotides agree with TRBD2. Trimming removed 3 bases from V and 8 bases from J; junction bases left unmatched: 13. CDR1 is LNHNV, CDR2 YYDKDF, per germline (reference sequence). The CDR3 is 18 residues long. In nucleotides, the CDR3 is TGTGCCACCAGCAGGGAGAGGACTAGCGGGAGTGTTTATGATGAGCAGTTCTTC. Its protein product is CATSRERTSGSVYDEQFF.

This clonotype has only a few counts. The chain links TRBV9 to TRBJ2-7, with TRBD1 matching 7 bases. CDR1 SGDLS and CDR2 YYNGEE come from the germline V gene. V shed 0 bases and J 10 bases; nucleotides not matched to a gene: 7. The length of the CDR3 is 13 residues. CDR3 residues: CASSVAGDSTQYF. The CDR3 DNA reads TGTGCCAGCAGCGTAGCTGGGGACAGCACCCAGTACTTC.

J is TRBJ2-4 and V is TRBV20-1; the D gene could be TRBD1 or TRBD2 (5 bases each). Germline CDR1 reads DFQATT; CDR2 reads SNEGSKA (reference sequence). V lost 0 bases to trimming and J lost 1 base, with 10 bases between them. The CDR3 is 15 amino acids. The CDR3 protein is CSARDRGIAKNIQYF. CDR3 coding DNA: TGCAGTGCTAGAGATCGGGGCATCGCCAAAAACATTCAGTACTTC.

The gene calls are TRBV9 and TRBJ2-5, with a possible D match to TRBD2 (5 bases). TRBJ2-7 explains the end of the DNA better; the J call may be wrong. This CDR3 is 14 amino acids long. Germline V gene data show CDR1 as SGDLS and CDR2 as YYNGEE. Written as DNA, the CDR3 is TGTGCCAGCAGCGGGCAGACTAAAGCCTACGAGCAGTACTTC. This translates into CASSGQTKAYEQYF.

The rearrangement joins TRBV12-3 or TRBV12-4 to TRBJ2-1; D assignment may be TRBD1 or TRBD2 (5 bases each). This CDR3 has 17 residues. V was pared by 4 bases and J by 3 bases, with 19 bases between. CDR3 nucleotide sequence: TGTGCCAGCAGTTCAACCGACCCCGGGACGAACTACAATGAGCAGTTCTTC. Amino acids: CASSSTDPGTNYNEQFF.

The chain links TRBV28 to TRBJ2-1, with D unresolved. V lost 8 bases, J lost 0 bases, and 11 bases lay in between. Germline loops: CDR1 MDHEN, CDR2 SYDVKM. The CDR3 extends over 14 amino acids. The CDR3 nucleotides read TGTGCCAGCGAGGCTGAAAGCTCCTACAATGAGCAGTTCTTC. This encodes CASEAESSYNEQFF.

This clonotype was picked up a small number of times. V and J are TRBV10-2 and TRBJ2-4, with 7 bases identical to TRBD2. The CDR3 sequence is 15 residues long. Germline values: CDR1 WSHSY, CDR2 SAAADI. With 6 bases clipped from V and 3 bases from J, the junction kept 8 bases outside the gene matches. CDR3 DNA: TGCGCCAGCAGGAGTGGGAGGGATGTCAAAAACATTCAGTACTTC. The encoded protein is CASRSGRDVKNIQYF.

V usage is TRBV20-1 and J usage is TRBJ1-2, with no clear D. The CDR3 contains 14 residues. In germline, CDR1 is DFQATT, CDR2 SNEGSKA (reference sequence). Trimming took 3 bases from V and 2 from J, leaving 13 bases between them. CDR3 in DNA: TGCAGTGCTAGTGGGCCACGGCCCAACTATGGCTACACCTTC. Translating it yields CSASGPRPNYGYTF.

This clonotype was seen more than once but under ten times. This chain joins TRBV29-1 and TRBJ1-2; perhaps TRBD1 as D (5 bases). V dropped 6 bases and J dropped 6 bases, with 14 bases sitting between them. Germline values: CDR1 SQVTM, CDR2 ANQGSEA. This CDR3 has 12 residues. The CDR3 is CSVVSKGDGYTF. CDR3 coding DNA: TGCAGCGTAGTCTCCAAAGGGGATGGCTACACCTTC.

Regarding this clonotype: A clone one base away is much larger, so this may be a read error. This chain joins TRBV10-3 and TRBJ2-1; D perhaps matches TRBD2 (5 bases). The CDR3 runs to 15 residues. Trimming cost V 3 bases and J 3 bases, with 12 bases left between them. Germline values: CDR1 ENHRY, CDR2 SYGVKD. The CDR3, as DNA: TGTGCCATCAGTGATCCACTAGTGGTCTACAATGAGCAGTTCTTC. This sequence encodes CAISDPLVVYNEQFF.

J is TRBJ2-7 and V is TRBV19, with TRBD2 as a possible D gene (5 bases). CDR1 and CDR2 (germline): LNHDA, SQIVND (reference sequence). CDR3 size: 15 residues. V was trimmed by 1 base and J by 2 bases, leaving 12 bases between them. The CDR3 loop is CASSIGTPGTYEQYF. The CDR3 DNA follows: TGTGCCAGTAGTATAGGGACCCCCGGGACCTACGAGCAGTACTTC.

Points on this clonotype: Since the CDR3 does not end with the conserved phenylalanine or tryptophan, this likely comes from a read error. The genes are TRBV20-1 and TRBJ2-4; 7 nucleotides match TRBD1. Trimming removed 1 base from V and 1 base from J; junction bases left unmatched: 4. The CDR3 extends over 15 amino acids. CDR1 DFQATT and CDR2 SNEGSKA come from the germline V gene (reference sequence). The CDR3 DNA reads as TGCAGTGCTAGAGGGACAGGCTCTGCCAAAAACATTCAGTACTCC. Translating it yields CSARGTGSAKNIQYS.

This rearrangement joins TRBV11-2 to TRBJ2-3, with D perhaps matching TRBD2 (6 bases). V was shortened by 5 bases and J by 3 bases, with 12 bases between the two germline ends. Looked up from germline, CDR1 is SGHAT and CDR2 is FQNNGV. The CDR3 runs to 14 residues. This CDR3 reads CASSKAGRTDTQYF. CDR3 sequence (DNA): TGTGCCAGCAGCAAAGCTGGGAGGACAGATACGCAGTATTTT.